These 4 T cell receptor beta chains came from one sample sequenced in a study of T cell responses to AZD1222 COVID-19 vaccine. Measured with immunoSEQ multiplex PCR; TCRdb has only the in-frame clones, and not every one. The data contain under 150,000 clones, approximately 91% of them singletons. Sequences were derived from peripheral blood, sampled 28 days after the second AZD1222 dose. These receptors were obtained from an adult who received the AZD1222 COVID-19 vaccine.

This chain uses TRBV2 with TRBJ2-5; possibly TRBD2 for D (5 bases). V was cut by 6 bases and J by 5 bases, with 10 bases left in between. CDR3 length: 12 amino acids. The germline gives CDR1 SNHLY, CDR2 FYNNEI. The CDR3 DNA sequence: TGTGCCAGCAGGCAGGAGGAGGAGACCCAGTACTTC. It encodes CASRQEEETQYF.

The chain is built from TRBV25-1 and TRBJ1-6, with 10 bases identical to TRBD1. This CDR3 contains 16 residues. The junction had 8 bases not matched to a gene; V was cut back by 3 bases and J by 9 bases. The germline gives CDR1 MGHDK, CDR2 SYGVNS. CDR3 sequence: CASSDPGQGGGSPLHF. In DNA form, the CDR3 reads TGTGCCAGCAGTGACCCAGGACAGGGGGGAGGTTCACCCCTCCACTTT.

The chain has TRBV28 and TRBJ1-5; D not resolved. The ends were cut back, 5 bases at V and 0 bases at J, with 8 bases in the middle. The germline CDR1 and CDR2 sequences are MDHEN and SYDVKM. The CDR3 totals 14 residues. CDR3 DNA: TGTGCCAGCAGTCCCACGGTTAGCAATCAGCCCCAGCATTTT. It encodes CASSPTVSNQPQHF.

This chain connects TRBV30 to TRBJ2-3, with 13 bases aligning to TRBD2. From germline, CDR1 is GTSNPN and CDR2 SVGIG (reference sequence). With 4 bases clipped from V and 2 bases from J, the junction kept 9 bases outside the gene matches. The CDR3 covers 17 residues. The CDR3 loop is CAWKGTSGITYTDTQYF. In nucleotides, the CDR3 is TGTGCCTGGAAGGGGACTAGCGGGATTACCTACACAGATACGCAGTATTTT.